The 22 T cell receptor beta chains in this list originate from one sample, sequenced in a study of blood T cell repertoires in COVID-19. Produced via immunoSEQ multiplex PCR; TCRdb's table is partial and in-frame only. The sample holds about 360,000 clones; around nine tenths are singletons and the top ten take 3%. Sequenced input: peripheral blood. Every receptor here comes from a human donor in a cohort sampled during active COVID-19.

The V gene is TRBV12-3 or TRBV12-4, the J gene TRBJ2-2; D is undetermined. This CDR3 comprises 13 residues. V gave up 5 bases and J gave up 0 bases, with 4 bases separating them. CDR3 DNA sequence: TGTGCCAGCAGTCGGTCGAACACCGGGGAGCTGTTTTTT. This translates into CASSRSNTGELFF.

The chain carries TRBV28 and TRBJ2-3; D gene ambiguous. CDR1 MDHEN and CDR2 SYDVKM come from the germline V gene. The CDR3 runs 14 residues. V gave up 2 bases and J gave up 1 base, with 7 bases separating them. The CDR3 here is CASSLGAGTDTQYF. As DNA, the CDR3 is TGTGCCAGCAGTTTAGGTGCAGGCACAGATACGCAGTATTTT.

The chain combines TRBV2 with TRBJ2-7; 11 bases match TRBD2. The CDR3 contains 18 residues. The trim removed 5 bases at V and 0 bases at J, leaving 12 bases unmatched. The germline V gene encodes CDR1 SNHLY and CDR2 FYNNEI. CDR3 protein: CASSRGQITSGSSYEQYF. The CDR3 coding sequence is TGTGCCAGCAGTCGGGGCCAAATAACTAGCGGGAGCTCCTACGAGCAGTACTTC.

CDR3 region: CASSLTGDRGNTEAFF. CDR3 bases: TGTGCCAGCAGCTTAACGGGGGACAGGGGTAACACTGAAGCTTTCTTT. This chain joins TRBV7-3 and TRBJ1-1; 10 positions match TRBD1. Germline values: CDR1 SGHTA, CDR2 FQGTGA. The CDR3 totals 16 residues. V gave up 0 bases and J gave up 2 bases; unmatched junction bases: 3.

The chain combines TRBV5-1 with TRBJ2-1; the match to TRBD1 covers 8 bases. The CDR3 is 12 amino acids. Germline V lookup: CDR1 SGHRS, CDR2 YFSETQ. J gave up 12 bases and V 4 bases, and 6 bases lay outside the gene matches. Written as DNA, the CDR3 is TGCGCCAGCAGCACAGCACAGGGGGGGCAGTTCTTC. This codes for CASSTAQGGQFF.

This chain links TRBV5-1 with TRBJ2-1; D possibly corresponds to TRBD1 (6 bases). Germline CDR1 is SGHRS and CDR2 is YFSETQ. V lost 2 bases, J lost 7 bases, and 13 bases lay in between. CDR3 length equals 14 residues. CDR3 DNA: TGCGCCAGCAGCTTCGATCAGGGGTGGAATGAGCAGTTCTTC. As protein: CASSFDQGWNEQFF.

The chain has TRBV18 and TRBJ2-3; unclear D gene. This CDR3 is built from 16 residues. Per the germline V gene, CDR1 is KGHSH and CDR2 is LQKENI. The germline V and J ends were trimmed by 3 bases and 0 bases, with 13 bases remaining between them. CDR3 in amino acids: CASSPPGGASTDTQYF. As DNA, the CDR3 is TGTGCCAGCTCACCCCCTGGCGGAGCTAGCACAGATACGCAGTATTTT.

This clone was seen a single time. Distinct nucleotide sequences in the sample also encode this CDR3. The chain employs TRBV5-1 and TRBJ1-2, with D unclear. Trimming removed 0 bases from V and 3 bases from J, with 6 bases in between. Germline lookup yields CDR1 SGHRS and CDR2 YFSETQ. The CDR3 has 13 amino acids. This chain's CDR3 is CASSLGQDYGYTF. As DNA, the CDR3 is TGCGCCAGCAGCTTGGGTCAGGACTATGGCTACACCTTC.

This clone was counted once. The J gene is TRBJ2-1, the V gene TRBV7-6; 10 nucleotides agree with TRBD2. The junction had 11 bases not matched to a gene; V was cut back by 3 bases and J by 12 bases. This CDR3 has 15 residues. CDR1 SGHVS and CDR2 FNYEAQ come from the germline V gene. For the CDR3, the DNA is TGTGCCAGCAGCTTGGCTAGCGGGGGTTTTCAGGGGCAGTTCTTC. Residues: CASSLASGGFQGQFF.

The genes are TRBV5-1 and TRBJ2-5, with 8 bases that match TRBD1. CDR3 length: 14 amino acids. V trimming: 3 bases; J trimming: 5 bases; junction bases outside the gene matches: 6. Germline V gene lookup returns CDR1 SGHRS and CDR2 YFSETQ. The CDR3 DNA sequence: TGCGCCAGCAGCTCTCAGGGGGCGGGGGAGACCCAGTACTTC. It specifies CASSSQGAGETQYF.

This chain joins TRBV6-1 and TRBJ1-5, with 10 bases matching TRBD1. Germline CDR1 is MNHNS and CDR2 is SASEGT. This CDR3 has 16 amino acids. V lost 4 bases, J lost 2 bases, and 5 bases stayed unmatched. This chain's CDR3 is CASSARTGGGNQPQHF. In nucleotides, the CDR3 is TGTGCCAGCAGTGCGAGGACAGGGGGAGGCAATCAGCCCCAGCATTTT.

CDR3 coding DNA: TGTGCCAGCAGCTCGGGACTAGCGGATTCCTACGAGCAGTACTTC. Amino acid sequence: CASSSGLADSYEQYF. This chain connects TRBV5-4 to TRBJ2-7; 11 bases agree with TRBD2. Germline trimming cut 3 bases from V and 1 base from J; bases unmatched to any gene: 3. Germline-derived CDR1 and CDR2 are SGHNT and YYREEE (reference sequence). CDR3 length equals 15 residues.

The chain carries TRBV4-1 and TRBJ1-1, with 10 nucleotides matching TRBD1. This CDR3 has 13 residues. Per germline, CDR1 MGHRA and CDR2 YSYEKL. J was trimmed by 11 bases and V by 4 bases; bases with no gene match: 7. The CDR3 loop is CASSPDRGDTAFF. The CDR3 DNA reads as TGCGCCAGCAGCCCGGACAGGGGGGATACGGCTTTCTTT.

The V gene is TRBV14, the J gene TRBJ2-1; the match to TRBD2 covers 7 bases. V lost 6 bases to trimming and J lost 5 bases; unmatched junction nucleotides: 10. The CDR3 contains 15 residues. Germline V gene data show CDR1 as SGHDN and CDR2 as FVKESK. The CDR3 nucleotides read TGTGCCAGCAGTTACGATTTAGCGGGCGACAATGAGCAGTTCTTC. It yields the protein CASSYDLAGDNEQFF.

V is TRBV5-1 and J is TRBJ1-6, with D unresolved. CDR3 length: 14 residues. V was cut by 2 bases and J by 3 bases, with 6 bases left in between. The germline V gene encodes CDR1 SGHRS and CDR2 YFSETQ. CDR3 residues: CASSLTGYNSPLHF. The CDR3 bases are TGCGCCAGCAGCTTAACGGGCTATAATTCACCCCTCCACTTT.

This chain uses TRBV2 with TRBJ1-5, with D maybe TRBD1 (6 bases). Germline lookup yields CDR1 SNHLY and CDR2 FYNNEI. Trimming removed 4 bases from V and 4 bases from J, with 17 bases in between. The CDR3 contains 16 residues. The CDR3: CASSAPGAVGNQPQHF. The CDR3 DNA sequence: TGTGCCAGCAGTGCCCCAGGGGCGGTGGGAAATCAGCCCCAGCATTTT.

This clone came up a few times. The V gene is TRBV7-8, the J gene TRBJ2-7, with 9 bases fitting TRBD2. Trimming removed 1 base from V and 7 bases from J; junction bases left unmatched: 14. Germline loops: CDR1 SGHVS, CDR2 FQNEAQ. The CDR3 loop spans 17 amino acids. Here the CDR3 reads CASSLVGRGGGAGEQYF. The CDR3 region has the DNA TGTGCCAGCAGCTTAGTTGGCCGTGGCGGGGGGGCAGGAGAGCAGTACTTC.

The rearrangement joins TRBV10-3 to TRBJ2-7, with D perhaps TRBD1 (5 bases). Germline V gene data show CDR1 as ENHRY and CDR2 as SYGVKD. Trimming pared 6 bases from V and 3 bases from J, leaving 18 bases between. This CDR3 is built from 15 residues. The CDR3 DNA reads TGTGCCATCAGGGCCTCGACAGATCCAGGCTACGAGCAGTACTTC. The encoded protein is CAIRASTDPGYEQYF.

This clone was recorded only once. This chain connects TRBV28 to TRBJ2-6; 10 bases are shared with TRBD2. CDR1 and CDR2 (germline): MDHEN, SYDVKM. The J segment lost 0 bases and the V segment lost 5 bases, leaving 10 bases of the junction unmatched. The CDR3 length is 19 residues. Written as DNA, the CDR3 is TGTGCCAGCAGTGCGATAGGACTAGCGGTATTCTCTGGGGCCAACGTCCTGACTTTC. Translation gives CASSAIGLAVFSGANVLTF.

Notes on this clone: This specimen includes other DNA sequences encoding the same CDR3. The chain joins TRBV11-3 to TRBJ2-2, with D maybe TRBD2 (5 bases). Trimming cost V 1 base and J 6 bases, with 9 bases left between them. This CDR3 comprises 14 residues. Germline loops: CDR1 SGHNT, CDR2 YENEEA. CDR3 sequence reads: CASSLVASSGELFF. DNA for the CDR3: TGTGCCAGCAGCTTAGTAGCGTCGTCCGGGGAGCTGTTTTTT.

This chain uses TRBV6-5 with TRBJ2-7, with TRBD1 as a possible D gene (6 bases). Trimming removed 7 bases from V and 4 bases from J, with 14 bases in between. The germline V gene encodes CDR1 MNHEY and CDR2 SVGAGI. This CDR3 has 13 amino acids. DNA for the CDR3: TGTGCCAGCAAGGCGGCAGGGGAGTACGAGCAGTACTTC. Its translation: CASKAAGEYEQYF.

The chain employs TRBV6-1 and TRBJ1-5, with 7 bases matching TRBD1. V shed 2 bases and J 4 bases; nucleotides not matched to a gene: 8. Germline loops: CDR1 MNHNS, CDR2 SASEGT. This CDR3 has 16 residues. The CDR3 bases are TGTGCCAGCAGTGAACGCGCGACAGGGCAAAATCAGCCCCAGCATTTT. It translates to CASSERATGQNQPQHF.